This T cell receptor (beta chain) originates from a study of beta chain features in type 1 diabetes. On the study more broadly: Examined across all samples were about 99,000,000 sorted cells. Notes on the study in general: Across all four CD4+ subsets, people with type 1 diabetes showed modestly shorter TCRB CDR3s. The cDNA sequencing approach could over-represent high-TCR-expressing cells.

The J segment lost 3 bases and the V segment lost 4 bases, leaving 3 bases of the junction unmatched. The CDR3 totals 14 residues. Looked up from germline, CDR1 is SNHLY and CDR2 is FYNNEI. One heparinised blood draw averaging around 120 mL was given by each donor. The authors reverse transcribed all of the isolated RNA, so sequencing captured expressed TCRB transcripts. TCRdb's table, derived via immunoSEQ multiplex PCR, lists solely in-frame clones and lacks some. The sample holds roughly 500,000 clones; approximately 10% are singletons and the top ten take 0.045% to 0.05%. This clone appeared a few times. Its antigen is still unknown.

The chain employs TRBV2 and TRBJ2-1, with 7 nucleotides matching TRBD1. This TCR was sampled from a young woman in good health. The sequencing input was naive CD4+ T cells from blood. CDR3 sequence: CASSGGQVYNEQFF. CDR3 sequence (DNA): TGTGCCAGCAGTGGAGGACAGGTCTACAATGAGCAGTTCTTC.